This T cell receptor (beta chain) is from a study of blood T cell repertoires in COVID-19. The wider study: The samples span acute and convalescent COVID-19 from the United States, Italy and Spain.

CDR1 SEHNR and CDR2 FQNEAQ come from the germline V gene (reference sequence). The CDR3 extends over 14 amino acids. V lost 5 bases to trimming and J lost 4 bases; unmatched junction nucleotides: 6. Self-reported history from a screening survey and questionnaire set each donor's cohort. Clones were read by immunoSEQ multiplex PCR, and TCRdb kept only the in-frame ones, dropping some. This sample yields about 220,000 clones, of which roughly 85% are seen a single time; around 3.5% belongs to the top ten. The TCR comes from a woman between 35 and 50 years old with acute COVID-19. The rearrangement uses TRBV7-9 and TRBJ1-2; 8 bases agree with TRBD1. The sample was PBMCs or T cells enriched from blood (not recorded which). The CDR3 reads CASSADRDPYGYTF. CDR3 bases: TGTGCCAGCAGCGCGGACAGGGATCCCTATGGCTACACCTTC.